A selection of T cell receptor beta chains follows, all from one sample in a study of blood T cell repertoires in COVID-19. Only in-frame clones appear in the TCRdb table, and some are missing; sequencing was by immunoSEQ multiplex PCR. The repertoire holds about 290,000 clones, just under 90% seen once, with 11% in the top ten. Sequencing was carried out using peripheral blood. The receptors derive from a woman in her twenties or thirties with COVID-19, enrolled during active disease. The CDR3 runs from the conserved cysteine through the conserved F or W. The D gene is left open where the match is weak. Clone sizes are given selectively: once, few, many, or a class where the clone is expanded.

j_call d_call v_call clone_size cdr3_nt cdr3_aa
TRBJ1-4 . TRBV28 . TGTGCCAGCAGAGAGTGGTCGAGGAATTTGAGAAAACTGTTTTTT CASREWSRNLRKLFF
TRBJ1-4 TRBD1 TRBV5-1 . TGCGCCAGCAGCTTGGGACAGGGGTATGAAAAACTGTTTTTT CASSLGQGYEKLFF
TRBJ2-1 . TRBV12-3/TRBV12-4 . TGTGCCAGCAGCCGAGACTACTACAATGAGCAGTTCTTC CASSRDYYNEQFF
TRBJ1-1 . TRBV28 . TGTGCCAGCAGACAGACGGACACTGAAGCTTTCTTT CASRQTDTEAFF
TRBJ1-6 . TRBV6-6 . TGTGCCAGCAGTTACGCCCAGGCCAATAATTCACCCCTCCACTTT CASSYAQANNSPLHF
TRBJ2-7 . TRBV6-1 . TGTGCCAGCAGTGATGGGCAACGACACAGTGTCTACGAGCAGTACTTC CASSDGQRHSVYEQYF
TRBJ2-3 TRBD2 TRBV4-1 . TGCGCCAGCAGCCAAAGACTAGCGGGGGTTTCCCGCACAGATACGCAGTATTTT CASSQRLAGVSRTDTQYF
TRBJ1-2 TRBD1 TRBV19 . TGTGCCAGCACAAAGACAGGGATCTATGGCTACACCTTC CASTKTGIYGYTF
TRBJ1-5 . TRBV7-9 . TGTGCCAGCAGTTCCGACGGACTTCAGCCCCAGCATTTT CASSSDGLQPQHF
TRBJ1-3 . TRBV4-1 . TGCGCCAGCAGCCCGGACACCTCTGGAAACACCATATATTTT CASSPDTSGNTIYF
TRBJ2-1 . TRBV15 few TGTGCCACCAGCAGAGACAGTTTCGATGAGCAGTTCTTC CATSRDSFDEQFF
TRBJ1-5 . TRBV19 . TGTGCCAGTAGTACCTACGAGCCTTATAGCAATCAGCCCCAGCATTTT CASSTYEPYSNQPQHF
TRBJ1-1 . TRBV12-3/TRBV12-4 . TGTGCCAGCCTAAGACGGTCGGGGAAAGCTTTCTTT CASLRRSGKAFF
TRBJ1-1 . TRBV10-1 . TGCGCCAGCAGCGAGAGGCAGGGTCCGGGCACTGAAGCTTTCTTT CASSERQGPGTEAFF
TRBJ2-7 . TRBV6-6 once TGTGCCAGCACTGGCCAAAGATCCTCCTACGAGCAGTACTTC CASTGQRSSYEQYF
TRBJ2-7 . TRBV3-1/TRBV3-2 . TGTGCCAGCAGTCGGGGGGCCCAGGGTGAGCAGTACTTC CASSRGAQGEQYF
TRBJ1-2 TRBD1 TRBV5-1 once TGCGCCAGCAGCCCGACAGGGTTAGACTATGGCTACACCTTC CASSPTGLDYGYTF
TRBJ2-1 . TRBV27 . TGTGCCAGCAGTTTATCCGTCGGAGGGTACAATGAGCAGTTCTTC CASSLSVGGYNEQFF
TRBJ2-7 . TRBV4-1 . TGCGCCAGCAGCCAAGTCCTTCAGGGGACAAACCCTTGGGAGCAGTACTTC CASSQVLQGTNPWEQYF
TRBJ1-2 TRBD1 TRBV3-1/TRBV3-2 . TGTGCCAGCCTCGGGACAGAGAGGGACTACACCTTC CASLGTERDYTF
TRBJ1-4 . TRBV30 . TGTGCCTGGAGTGTGCGCGGGAAGTCGGAAAAACTGTTTTTT CAWSVRGKSEKLFF
TRBJ1-5 . TRBV28 . TGTGCCAGCCGAGCAGCGAATCAGCCCCAGCATTTT CASRAANQPQHF
TRBJ1-1 . TRBV5-4 . TGTGCCAGCAACCCCTTGGGGGGAGTAGCTTTCTTT CASNPLGGVAFF
TRBJ1-1 . TRBV10-2 once TGCGCCAGCTCCAGGGCAGGTGTGGCCACTGAAGCTTTCTTT CASSRAGVATEAFF
TRBJ2-7 TRBD1 TRBV19 . TGTGCCAGTGGCCGAGGGGGCTACTACGAGCAGTACTTC CASGRGGYYEQYF
TRBJ2-1 TRBD2 TRBV28 . TGTGCCAGCAGTCCCCTCCAACTGGCGGGGGGGCCTAATGAGCAGTTCTTC CASSPLQLAGGPNEQFF
TRBJ1-4 TRBD1 TRBV7-9 . TGTGCCAGCAGCCCCGACAGGGGAACTAATGAAAAACTGTTTTTT CASSPDRGTNEKLFF
TRBJ2-1 . TRBV5-6 . TGTGCCAGCAGCTTGGGTCGCGTGGGGAGGTACAATGAGCAGTTCTTC CASSLGRVGRYNEQFF
TRBJ2-3 . TRBV5-4 . TGTGCCAGCAGCTTTTCGGGGGGCCGTATAGATACGCAGTATTTT CASSFSGGRIDTQYF
TRBJ2-3 . TRBV18 . TGTGCCAGCTCATCTACAGATACGCAGTATTTT CASSSTDTQYF